The clone carrying this T cell receptor (beta chain) was picked up a small number of times. Its specificity is not known. The source of the sample is a study of T cells in Graves' hyperthyroidism and ophthalmopathy. Researchers took RNA transcripts and amplified the TCR beta CDR3 regions from them. With the HTBI primer set, the TCR CDR3 went through a first round of RT-PCR. TCRdb reprocessed the multiplex PCR reads via MiXCR and lists one record per CDR3 protein. The table has 300,000 to 500,000 distinct CDR3 sequences, more than 13% seen once. The V gene lost 7 bases and the J gene lost 1 base, with 8 bases spanning the gap. Looked up from germline, CDR1 is SNHLY and CDR2 is FYNNEI. The CDR3 length is 14 residues. The study, taken as a whole, reports: Stable hyperthyroidism was separated from ophthalmopathy by a model based on 13 V-J features.

This rearrangement joins TRBV2 to TRBJ1-6; D gene unclear. The sequence was collected from a man aged 50-60 years with Graves' ophthalmopathy. Sequenced input: blood. The CDR3 is CASKVGSYNSPLHF. The CDR3 DNA reads TGTGCCAGCAAGGTCGGATCCTATAATTCACCCCTCCACTTT.